These T cell receptor beta chains were read from a single sample in a study of tumor-infiltrating lymphocytes in primary liver carcinoma. TCRdb independently ran MiXCR on the multiplex PCR reads; one entry per CDR3 protein. The table includes more than 95,000 distinct CDR3 sequences, 64% detected once. Sequenced material: liver tumor tissue from sampling region 3. The receptors originated from a woman aged 55-75 years with primary liver carcinoma and hepatitis B virus infection. CDR3s include the opening cysteine and the closing phenylalanine or tryptophan. Fields, in order: D gene, V gene, clone size, J gene, CDR3 DNA, CDR3 protein. A D gene is named only where the DNA matches it firmly. The size field is filled for only some rows; it gives once, few, many or a size class.

>TRBD1|TRBV5-5|.|TRBJ1-6
TGTGCCAGCAGCTGGGGACAGGCTCGGGGTAATTCACCCCTCCACTTT
CASSWGQARGNSPLHF
>.|TRBV11-2|.|TRBJ2-5
TGTGCCAACAGCGTTGGACCCAGGGGTGAGACTCAGTACTTC
CANSVGPRGETQYF
>.|TRBV5-1|.|TRBJ2-2
TGCGCCAGCAACCCGTCGACAGGGAACACCGGGGAGCTGTTTTTT
CASNPSTGNTGELFF
>.|TRBV6-1|.|TRBJ2-2
TGTGCAAGCAGTGCCTCGAACACCGGGGAGCAGTTTTTT
CASSASNTGEQFF
>.|TRBV7-8|.|TRBJ2-3
TGTGCAAGCTGCCCCCGGACATACTCAGATACGCAGTATTTT
CASCPRTYSDTQYF
>.|TRBV12-3/TRBV12-4|.|TRBJ2-2
TGTACTAGCAGTTTAGGGCAGCCGACCGGGGAGCTGTTTTTT
CTSSLGQPTGELFF
>.|TRBV28|.|TRBJ2-4
TGTGCCAGCAGCTTGACAGCTACAAACATTCAGTACTTC
CASSLTATNIQYF
>.|TRBV6-4|.|TRBJ2-3
TGTGCCAGCAGTGAACGGGAGTTATCAGATATGCAGTATTTT
CASSERELSDMQYF
>.|TRBV11-2|medium-sized|TRBJ2-7
TGTGCCAGCAGCTTGGGGCTGGGCGAGCAGTACTTC
CASSLGLGEQYF
>.|TRBV12-3/TRBV12-4|many|TRBJ1-1
TGTGCCAGCAGTTTTTGGAGGGGTGGTTACACTGAAGCTTTCTTT
CASSFWRGGYTEAFF
>.|TRBV6-2/TRBV6-3|.|TRBJ2-7
TGTACCAGCAGTCAGGACCATTTTGCCAGCTCCTACGAGCAGTACTTC
CTSSQDHFASSYEQYF
>.|TRBV5-5|many|TRBJ1-1
TGTGCCAGCAGGCCCCTCCCCGACAGGAACACTGAAGCTTTCTTT
CASRPLPDRNTEAFF
>.|TRBV6-5|many|TRBJ2-3
TGTGCCAGCAGTTACGGGGATACGCAGTATTTT
CASSYGDTQYF
>.|TRBV6-6|many|TRBJ2-2
TGTGCCAGCAGAAAAGGGGTTGCGGGCACCGGGGAGCTGTTTTTT
CASRKGVAGTGELFF
>.|TRBV11-3|.|TRBJ2-6
TGTGCCAGCAGCCGGTCAGGGTCTGTGGCCAACGTCCTGATTTTC
CASSRSGSVANVLIF
>.|TRBV12-3/TRBV12-4|.|TRBJ2-1
TGTGCCAGCAGTCTGGCCCTAGCGACAGTCAATGATCAGTTCTTC
CASSLALATVNDQFF